These 15 T cell receptor beta chains were sequenced from one sample in a study of T cells after yellow fever vaccination. MiXCR was run by TCRdb on the 5' RACE reads, yielding one entry per CDR3 protein. The table records about 310,000 distinct CDR3 sequences, around 4% of them present only once. Sequencing used PBMCs, obtained on the day of the yellow fever booster vaccination. Receptors were obtained from a man aged 18 to 30 who received the YFV17D yellow fever vaccine.

This clonotype was counted many times. The chain recombines TRBV4-3 with TRBJ1-3; the D gene is possibly TRBD1 (5 bases). V lost 1 base and J 0 bases, leaving 10 bases between the germline ends. This CDR3 contains 16 residues. CDR1 LGHNA and CDR2 YSLEER come from the germline V gene. The CDR3 bases are TGCGCCAGCAGCCAAGGTCCGGGGGTCTCTGGAAACACCATATATTTT. Translating it yields CASSQGPGVSGNTIYF.

This clonotype appeared many times. The rearrangement joins TRBV6-6 to TRBJ1-3; no reliable D call. Trimming stripped 5 bases from V and 8 bases from J, with 10 bases between. Germline-derived CDR1 and CDR2 are MNHNY and SVGAGI (reference sequence). The CDR3 loop spans 12 amino acids. CDR3 loop: CASSTPRDTIYF. CDR3 bases: TGTGCCAGCAGTACACCCCGGGACACCATATATTTT.

This chain connects TRBV5-5 to TRBJ1-1; 7 nucleotides match TRBD1. The CDR3 totals 13 residues. Looked up from germline, CDR1 is SGHKS and CDR2 is YYEKEE (reference sequence). The J segment lost 0 bases and the V segment lost 7 bases, leaving 3 bases of the junction unmatched. CDR3 nucleotide sequence: TGTGCCAGCGGGGACAGTTTGAACACTGAAGCTTTCTTT. Amino acids: CASGDSLNTEAFF.

This clonotype has just a few counts. V and J are TRBV7-8 and TRBJ2-1; D is possibly TRBD1 (6 bases). This CDR3 is 16 amino acids long. Germline loops: CDR1 SGHVS, CDR2 FQNEAQ. Trimming removed 5 bases at V and 4 bases at J, with 18 bases between. DNA of the CDR3: TGTGCCAGCAGCGACATCGGGACAAAACTTTACAATGAGCAGTTCTTC. Translating gives CASSDIGTKLYNEQFF.

This clonotype came up many times. The CDR3 bases are TGTGCCAGCAGTTCGACAGGGGGCTTCACCGGGGAGCTGTTTTTT. It yields the protein CASSSTGGFTGELFF. This chain links TRBV28 with TRBJ2-2; 10 positions agree with TRBD1. Germline CDR1 and CDR2: MDHEN and SYDVKM. V lost 4 bases and J lost 4; bases outside the gene matches: 3. The CDR3 loop spans 15 amino acids.

In this sample, this clonotype turned up many times. The chain employs TRBV5-4 and TRBJ2-2; 8 nucleotides match TRBD1. The CDR3 contains 13 residues. V shed 5 bases, J shed 7 bases, and the junction held 4 bases outside the gene matches. The germline V gene has CDR1 SGHNT and CDR2 YYREEE (reference sequence). The CDR3 sequence: CASRSGGGGELFF. DNA of the CDR3: TGTGCCAGCAGATCAGGGGGCGGCGGGGAGCTGTTTTTT.

The chain carries TRBV6-5 and TRBJ2-3; D perhaps matches TRBD2 (5 bases). The CDR3 runs 15 residues. Germline CDR1 and CDR2: MNHEY and SVGAGI. V shed 6 bases and J shed 4 bases, with 17 bases lying between them. The CDR3 region has the DNA TGTGCCAGCAGCCCAGTTAAGGGAGTCCCAGATACGCAGTATTTT. Its translation is CASSPVKGVPDTQYF.

This clonotype was picked up a small number of times. The chain couples TRBV30 to TRBJ1-2; no reliable D call. The V and J ends lost 3 bases and 0 bases respectively, with 2 bases between them. Germline-derived CDR1 and CDR2 are GTSNPN and SVGIG (reference sequence). This CDR3 is 11 amino acids long. CDR3 loop: CAWSPNYGYTF. The CDR3 DNA sequence: TGTGCCTGGAGCCCTAACTATGGCTACACCTTC.

This clonotype was observed a handful of times. The chain employs TRBV6-5 and TRBJ1-3, with a possible D match to TRBD1 (5 bases). Germline V gives CDR1 MNHEY, CDR2 SVGAGI. This CDR3 spans 17 amino acids. Deletions cut 4 bases from V and 4 bases from J, with 20 bases between. CDR3 residues: CASSFGPRQTPGNTIYF. Written as DNA, the CDR3 is TGTGCCAGCAGTTTTGGTCCCAGACAGACCCCCGGAAACACCATATATTTT.

The sample holds a few counts of this clonotype. The CDR3 sequence is CASSPSRGQTSGGQETQYF. The CDR3 DNA reads TGTGCCAGCAGTCCCTCCAGGGGTCAGACTAGCGGGGGGCAAGAGACCCAGTACTTC. This chain links TRBV12-3 or TRBV12-4 with TRBJ2-5; TRBD2 matches at 13 bases. The trim removed 5 bases at V and 2 bases at J, leaving 14 bases unmatched. CDR3 length equals 19 residues.

This clonotype has only a few counts. V and J are TRBV5-1 and TRBJ1-2; D is uncertain. The CDR3 contains 17 residues. The germline gives CDR1 SGHRS, CDR2 YFSETQ. V was trimmed by 4 bases and J by 0 bases, leaving 19 bases between them. The CDR3 protein is CASSPRSLQTANYGYTF. The CDR3 DNA sequence: TGCGCCAGCAGCCCCCGCTCGTTACAAACGGCTAACTATGGCTACACCTTC.

This clonotype came up many times. The chain combines TRBV6-5 with TRBJ2-3, with 8 positions matching TRBD2. After removal of 6 bases from V and 1 base from J, the junction contained 6 bases not matched to a gene. Germline V CDR1 and CDR2: MNHEY, SVGAGI. The CDR3 totals 15 residues. The CDR3 sequence: CASSVAGKGTDTQYF. CDR3 bases: TGTGCCAGCAGCGTAGCGGGGAAGGGCACAGATACGCAGTATTTT.

This clonotype was seen only a few times. The rearrangement links TRBV24-1 to TRBJ2-2; D not certain. V was cut by 2 bases and J by 0 bases, with 9 bases left in between. CDR1 KGHDR and CDR2 SFDVKD come from the germline V gene. The CDR3 loop spans 16 amino acids. This chain's CDR3 is CATSDSRLANTGELFF. CDR3 DNA: TGTGCCACCAGTGATTCAAGACTCGCGAACACCGGGGAGCTGTTTTTT.

This clonotype was counted at least ten times. The chain joins TRBV7-9 to TRBJ1-2; TRBD1 matches at 7 bases. CDR3 length: 13 amino acids. The V and J ends lost 5 bases and 8 bases, in that order; junction bases with no gene match: 8. Germline V lookup: CDR1 SEHNR, CDR2 FQNEAQ (reference sequence). The CDR3 region has the DNA TGTGCCAGCAGCCCGGGGACAGTTCGAGGCTACACCTTC. It codes for CASSPGTVRGYTF.

This clonotype came up many times. This chain connects TRBV12-3 or TRBV12-4 to TRBJ2-3, with 7 bases lining up with TRBD1. With V trimmed by 4 bases and J by 2 bases, 6 bases remained unmatched. This CDR3 has 15 residues. CDR3 sequence (DNA): TGTGCCAGCAGTTCATCAGGGGGTGCCACAGATACGCAGTATTTT. It codes for CASSSSGGATDTQYF.